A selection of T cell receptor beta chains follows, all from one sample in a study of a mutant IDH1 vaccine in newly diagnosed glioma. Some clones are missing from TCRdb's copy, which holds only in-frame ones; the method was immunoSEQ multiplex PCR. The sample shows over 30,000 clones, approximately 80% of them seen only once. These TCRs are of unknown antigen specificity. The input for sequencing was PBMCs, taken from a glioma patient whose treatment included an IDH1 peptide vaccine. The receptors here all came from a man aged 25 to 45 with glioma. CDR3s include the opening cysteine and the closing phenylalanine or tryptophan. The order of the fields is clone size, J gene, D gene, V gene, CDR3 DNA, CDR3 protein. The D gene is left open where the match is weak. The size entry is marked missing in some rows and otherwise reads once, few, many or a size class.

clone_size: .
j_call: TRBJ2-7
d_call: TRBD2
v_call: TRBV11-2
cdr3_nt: TGTGCCAGCACCAAGCCGGGACTAGAGGTTTACGAGCAGTACTTC
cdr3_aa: CASTKPGLEVYEQYF

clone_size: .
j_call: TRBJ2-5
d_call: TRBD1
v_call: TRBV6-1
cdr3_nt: TGTGCCAGCAGGACAGGGGGGGCCCAAGAGACCCAGTACTTC
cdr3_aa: CASRTGGAQETQYF

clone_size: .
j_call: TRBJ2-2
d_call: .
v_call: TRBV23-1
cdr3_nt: TGCGCCAGCAGTCAACCGGGACAAGAGAACACCGGGGAGCTGTTTTTT
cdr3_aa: CASSQPGQENTGELFF

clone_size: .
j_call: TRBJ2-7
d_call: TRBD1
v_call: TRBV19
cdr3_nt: TGTGCCAGTAGTATCGGGACAGAAGGGTACGAGCAGTACTTC
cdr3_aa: CASSIGTEGYEQYF

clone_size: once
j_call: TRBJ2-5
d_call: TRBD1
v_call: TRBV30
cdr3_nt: TGTGCCTGGAGCGACAGGGCTCGAGCTCGAGAGACCCAGTACTTC
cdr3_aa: CAWSDRARARETQYF

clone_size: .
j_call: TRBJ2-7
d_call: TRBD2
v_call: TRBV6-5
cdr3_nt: TGTGCCAGCAGGGATCATAGCGGGAGAGCTTACGAGCAGTACTTC
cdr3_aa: CASRDHSGRAYEQYF

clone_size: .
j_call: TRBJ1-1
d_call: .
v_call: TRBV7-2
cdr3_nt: TGTGCCAGCAGCTTAGGGGCCAGGGCGAACACTGAAGCTTTCTTT
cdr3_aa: CASSLGARANTEAFF

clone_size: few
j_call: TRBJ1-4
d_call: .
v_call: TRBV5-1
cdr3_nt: TGCGCCAGCAGCTCAGGGGAGCTTGCAACTAATGAAAAACTGTTTTTT
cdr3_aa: CASSSGELATNEKLFF

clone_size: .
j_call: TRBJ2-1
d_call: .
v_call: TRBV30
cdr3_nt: TGTGCCTGGAGTGGGGGGGCTGGGGAGCAGTTCTTC
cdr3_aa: CAWSGGAGEQFF

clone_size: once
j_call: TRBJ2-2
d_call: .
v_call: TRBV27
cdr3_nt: TGTGCCAGCAGCTCCGTGGGTACCGGGGAGCTGTTTTTT
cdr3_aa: CASSSVGTGELFF

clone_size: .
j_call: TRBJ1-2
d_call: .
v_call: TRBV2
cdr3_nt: TGTGCCAGCAGTGAAAAAGGGCAGGGTAACTATGGCTACACCTTC
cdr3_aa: CASSEKGQGNYGYTF

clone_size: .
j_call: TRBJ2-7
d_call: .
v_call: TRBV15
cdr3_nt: TGTGCCACCAGCCAAAACCGGGACTTTGGCGACGAGCAGTACTTC
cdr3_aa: CATSQNRDFGDEQYF

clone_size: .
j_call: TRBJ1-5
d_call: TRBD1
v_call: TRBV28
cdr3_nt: TGTGCCAGCAGGTGGGGACAGGGTAGCAATCAGCCCCAGCATTTT
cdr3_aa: CASRWGQGSNQPQHF

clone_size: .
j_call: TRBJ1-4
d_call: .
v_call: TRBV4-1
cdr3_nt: TGCGCCAGCAGCCAAGTAGCGGCGGAAAAACTGTTTTTT
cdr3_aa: CASSQVAAEKLFF

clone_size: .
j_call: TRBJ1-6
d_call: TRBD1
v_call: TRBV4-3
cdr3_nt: TGCGCCAGCAGCCGAGACAGGGGTTTGGCTAATTCACCCCTCCACTTT
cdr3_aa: CASSRDRGLANSPLHF